These T cell receptor beta chains were read from a single sample in a study of CD8+ T cells in alopecia areata. TCRdb keeps only in-frame clones here, not all; method: immunoSEQ multiplex PCR. The data show 150,000 or so clones, about three fifths seen once. This specimen consisted of CD4+ T cells sorted from blood, obtained at week 4, from a patient treated with tofacitinib. These receptors were collected from a human donor with alopecia areata. Both conserved end residues are part of each CDR3. D genes are given only for firm matches. A row's size may be missing; if present it is once, few, many or a size class.

V,D,J,size,DNA,CDR3
TRBV2,.,TRBJ1-5,.,TGTGCCAGCACTGGGCCGACGGATAATCAGCCCCAGCATTTT,CASTGPTDNQPQHF
TRBV29-1,.,TRBJ2-5,.,TGCAGCGTTGAAACGGGTGAGACCCAGTACTTC,CSVETGETQYF
TRBV6-5,.,TRBJ2-3,.,TGTGCCAGCAGTCTCCGGGACCCAAAGGATACGCAGTATTTT,CASSLRDPKDTQYF
TRBV2,TRBD1,TRBJ2-1,once,TGTGCCAGCACCACCGGGACAGGGTGGACTGAGCAGTTCTTC,CASTTGTGWTEQFF
TRBV9,TRBD2,TRBJ2-7,.,TGTGCCAGCAGCTCTCTACCGGGGGGCGAGCAGTACTTC,CASSSLPGGEQYF
TRBV5-4,.,TRBJ2-7,.,TGTGCCAGCAGCCGGCGGGGTGGGGAGCAGTACTTC,CASSRRGGEQYF
TRBV6-5,.,TRBJ1-1,.,TGTGCCAGCAGTTACCAAGTGAACACTGAAGCTTTCTTT,CASSYQVNTEAFF
TRBV5-1,.,TRBJ2-2,.,TGCGCCAGCAGCTTTATTCAGTCTTCCGGGGAGCTGTTTTTT,CASSFIQSSGELFF
TRBV29-1,.,TRBJ1-5,few,TGCAGCGTCCTCGGACAGTACAATCAGCCCCAGCATTTT,CSVLGQYNQPQHF
TRBV7-9,.,TRBJ2-1,.,TGTGCCAGCAGCTTACGGGACACAGGGCCTCCCTCCAATGAGCAGTTCTTC,CASSLRDTGPPSNEQFF
TRBV5-1,.,TRBJ2-1,.,TGCGCCAGCAGTCCAGGGACGATGATCGGGGAGCAGTTCTTC,CASSPGTMIGEQFF
TRBV30,.,TRBJ1-2,.,TGTGCCTGGTACTATCCGGGACTCTGGAATGGTGGCTACACCTTC,CAWYYPGLWNGGYTF
TRBV27,TRBD1,TRBJ1-4,few,TGTGCCAGCAGGGGACAGGGGTTAGGAAAACTGTTTTTT,CASRGQGLGKLFF
TRBV4-1,TRBD1,TRBJ2-1,.,TGCGCCAGCAGAAGGGACAGGACTTACAATGAGCAGTTCTTC,CASRRDRTYNEQFF
TRBV23-1,.,TRBJ1-2,.,TGCGCCAGCACCCAAAGGGGGTATTGGGGTGGCTACACCTTC,CASTQRGYWGGYTF
TRBV10-3,.,TRBJ2-3,.,TGTGCCATCAGTGAGCCTGGGGAGTCTGGTGATACGCAGTATTTT,CAISEPGESGDTQYF
TRBV19,.,TRBJ1-1,few,TGTGCCAGTAGTGCGGGAATGAACACTGAAGCTTTCTTT,CASSAGMNTEAFF
TRBV30,TRBD1,TRBJ2-7,.,TGTGCCTGGAGTGTCGGACAGGATTACTTCCAGTACTTC,CAWSVGQDYFQYF
TRBV20-1,.,TRBJ2-3,.,TGCAGTGCTAGACAGAATACGCAGTATTTT,CSARQNTQYF
TRBV10-3,.,TRBJ2-5,.,TGTGCCATCAGGGACGTGACCACGGAGACCCAGTACTTC,CAIRDVTTETQYF
TRBV4-1,TRBD1,TRBJ2-1,.,TGCGCCAGCAGCCAGGGGACAGAACCTTACAATGAGCAGTTCTTC,CASSQGTEPYNEQFF
TRBV30,.,TRBJ1-3,.,TGTGCCTGGAGTCCAGGGGACGCTGGAAACACCATATATTTT,CAWSPGDAGNTIYF
TRBV2,TRBD1,TRBJ1-5,.,TGTGCCAGCACCTCGGGACAGGGGTTCTATCAGCCCCAGCATTTT,CASTSGQGFYQPQHF
TRBV5-6,.,TRBJ2-3,.,TGTGCCAGCAGCTTGCCCGGGGCCCAGGGAGATACGCAGTATTTT,CASSLPGAQGDTQYF
TRBV5-1,.,TRBJ2-6,few,TGCGCCAGCAGCCTCGAGGGGACTGGGGCCAACGTCCTGACTTTC,CASSLEGTGANVLTF
TRBV30,.,TRBJ1-1,few,TGTGCCTGGAGTGTTGGAGGGCCCCTCACTGAAGCTTTCTTT,CAWSVGGPLTEAFF
TRBV9,.,TRBJ2-1,.,TGTGCCAGCAGCGTCACCAGCTCCTACAATGAGCAGTTCTTC,CASSVTSSYNEQFF
TRBV18,.,TRBJ1-2,.,TGTGCCAGCTCACTCTCCGAGGACATCGCCTATGGCTACACCTTC,CASSLSEDIAYGYTF
TRBV13,TRBD1,TRBJ2-3,.,TGTGCCAGCAGAAGGACAGGGAGCACAGATACGCAGTATTTT,CASRRTGSTDTQYF
TRBV14,TRBD2,TRBJ2-5,once,TGTGCCAGCAGCCTATATCGGGGAGGGGTGGAAGAGACCCAGTACTTC,CASSLYRGGVEETQYF
TRBV5-1,.,TRBJ2-7,.,TGCGCCAGCAGCTTGGGGGACAACTACGAGCAGTACTTC,CASSLGDNYEQYF